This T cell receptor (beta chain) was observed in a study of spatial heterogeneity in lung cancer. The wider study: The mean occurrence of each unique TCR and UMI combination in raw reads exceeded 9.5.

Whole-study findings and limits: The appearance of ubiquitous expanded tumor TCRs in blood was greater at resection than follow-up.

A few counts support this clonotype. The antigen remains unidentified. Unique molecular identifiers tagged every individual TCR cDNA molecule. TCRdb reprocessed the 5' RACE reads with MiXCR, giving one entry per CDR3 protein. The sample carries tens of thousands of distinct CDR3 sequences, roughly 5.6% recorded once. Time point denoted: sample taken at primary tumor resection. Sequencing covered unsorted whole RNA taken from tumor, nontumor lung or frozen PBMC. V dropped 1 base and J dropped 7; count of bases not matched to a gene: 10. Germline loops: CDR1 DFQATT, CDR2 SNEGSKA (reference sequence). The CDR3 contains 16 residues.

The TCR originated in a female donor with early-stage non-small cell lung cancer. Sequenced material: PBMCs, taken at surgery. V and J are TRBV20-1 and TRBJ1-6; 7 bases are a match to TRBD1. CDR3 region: CSARANPGTDNSPLHF. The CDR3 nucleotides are TGCAGTGCTAGAGCGAACCCCGGGACAGACAATTCACCCCTCCACTTT.